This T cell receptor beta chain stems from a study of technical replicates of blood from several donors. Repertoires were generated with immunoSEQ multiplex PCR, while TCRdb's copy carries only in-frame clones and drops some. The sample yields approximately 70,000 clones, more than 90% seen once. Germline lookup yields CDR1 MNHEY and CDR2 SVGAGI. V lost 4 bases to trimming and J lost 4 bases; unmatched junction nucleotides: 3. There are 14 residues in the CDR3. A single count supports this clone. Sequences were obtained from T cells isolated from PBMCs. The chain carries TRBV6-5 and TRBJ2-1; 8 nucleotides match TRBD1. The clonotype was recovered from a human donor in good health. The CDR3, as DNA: TGTGCCAGCAGTTCAGGGGGCAGGTACAATGAGCAGTTCTTC. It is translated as CASSSGGRYNEQFF.